This TCR beta chain was found in a study of blood T cell repertoires in COVID-19. Whole-study context: Acute and convalescent COVID-19 specimens originated in the United States, Italy and Spain. T cells, B-cell-depleted T cells, or PBMCs provided the cDNA or gDNA that served as material.

Original processing notes: Using reference gene primer amplification, nucleated cell counts were estimated. Method: immunoSEQ multiplex PCR; TCRdb's copy keeps in-frame clones and lacks some. The V and J calls and clone size are taken from that table; D and trimming were inferred from the DNA. The sample lists 100,000 to 150,000 clones; around nine tenths were seen once. A Seattle source enrolled patients during active infection and followed them longitudinally. With 3 bases removed from V and 3 bases from J, the gap between germline ends came to 8 bases. CDR1 and CDR2 (germline): SGHNT, YYREEE (reference sequence). The CDR3 runs 13 residues.

The genes are TRBV5-4 and TRBJ2-3, with D possibly matching TRBD2 (6 bases). The source is a man aged 50 to 59 with COVID-19, enrolled during active disease. Specimen: peripheral blood. The CDR3 sequence is CASSSAGTDTQYF. Here the CDR3 DNA reads TGTGCCAGCAGCTCGGCGGGGACAGATACGCAGTATTTT.